This T cell receptor beta chain emerged from a study of T cells expressing NK-cell markers. Study-level information: Sorted CD3+CD56-NKG2C+, CD3+CD56+NKG2C+ and CD3+CD56+NKG2C- T cells supplied the TCR beta repertoires.

TCRdb re-called the 5' RACE reads and catalogs CDR3 proteins one per entry, DNA excluded. Its clone listing holds some 110,000 distinct CDR3 sequences. Germline-derived CDR1 and CDR2 are SGHRS and YFSETQ. This CDR3 spans 15 amino acids. The V call is TRBV5-1, the J call TRBJ1-2; TCRdb selects TRBD1, and the lack of DNA leaves this call unchecked. This clonotype was obtained from a woman between 18 and 70 years old in good health. What was sequenced was blood T cells: a sorted CD56 or NKG2C T cell subset, CD4+ or CD8+ T cells, or bulk PBMC T cells (not recorded which). This CDR3 reads CASSPGTGSAYGYTF.